This T cell receptor beta chain is from a study of OX40 agonist ivuxolimab in advanced cancers. Study-wide points: The authors did not determine the antigen specificity of the expanded peripheral T cells. Partial responders at 0.1-3.0 mg/kg showed near-lowest clonal expansion.

Per the germline V gene, CDR1 is LGHNA and CDR2 is YSLEER. V lost 4 bases, J lost 4 bases, and 20 bases lay in between. The CDR3 extends over 16 amino acids. A note on this clone: Its antigen is undetermined.

The repertoire was sequenced with immunoSEQ multiplex PCR; TCRdb's copy has only in-frame clones and lacks some. The sample lists about 120,000 clones, roughly nine tenths occurring once. This receptor was identified in an adult with an advanced solid tumor such as melanoma, head and neck, liver or kidney cancer. The V gene is TRBV4-3, the J gene TRBJ2-7; the D gene could be TRBD1 or TRBD2 (7 bases each). Source: CD4+ or CD8+ T cells sorted from blood, taken in a trial of the OX40 agonist ivuxolimab. This CDR3 reads CASSLTRGDSIYEQYF. In DNA form, the CDR3 reads TGCGCCAGCAGCCTGACACGGGGGGACAGCATTTACGAGCAGTACTTC.